This TCR beta chain was obtained from a study of blood T cell repertoires in COVID-19. CDR1 and CDR2 from the germline V gene are SGDLS and YYNGEE. The CDR3 has 15 residues. The V and J ends lost 0 bases and 7 bases, in that order; junction bases with no gene match: 5. Assay: immunoSEQ multiplex PCR; the TCRdb copy retains only in-frame clones and omits some. The data show roughly 65,000 clones, roughly 90% seen once. The sequencing sample was made of peripheral blood. The TCR was taken from a man in his fifties or sixties with acute or convalescent COVID-19. The chain links TRBV9 to TRBJ2-7; 12 positions agree with TRBD1. In DNA, the CDR3 is TGTGCCAGCAGCGTAGGGGACAGGGGGCTTGGGGAGCAGTACTTC. Amino acid sequence: CASSVGDRGLGEQYF.